This T cell receptor (beta chain) was retrieved from a study of early T cells in non-severe SARS-CoV-2 infection. This clonotype was seen many times. Using its own MiXCR run on the 5' RACE reads, TCRdb lists one record per CDR3 protein. The data contain 20,000 to 30,000 distinct CDR3 sequences, 5.5% to 7% of them singletons. Germline assignment: CDR1 DFQATT and CDR2 SNEGSKA (reference sequence). This CDR3 spans 13 amino acids. J lost 12 bases, V lost 2 bases, and 8 bases had no gene match. The sample consisted of whole blood. This receptor was identified in an adult who was a healthcare worker with PCR-confirmed SARS-CoV-2 infection or an uninfected control (not recorded which). The gene calls are TRBV20-1 and TRBJ2-5; TRBD1 agrees at 11 bases. The DNA for the CDR3 is TGCAGTGCTAGAAGGGACAGGGGGACGAACGAGTACTTC. It translates to CSARRDRGTNEYF.